Following are 24 T cell receptor beta chains from one sample sequenced in a study of identical twins' blood T cells. TCRdb recomputed calls from the 5' RACE reads with MiXCR, one row per CDR3 protein. The sample holds fewer than 450,000 distinct CDR3 sequences, around 30% seen once. The sequencing sample was made of PBMCs. The receptors were sampled from a woman aged 18 to 55 in good health.

Worth noting for this clonotype: At one end the junction does not follow the germline gene, possibly because of a read error. The chain recombines TRBV5-1 with TRBJ2-1; D is perhaps TRBD1 (6 bases). Germline V gives CDR1 SGHRS, CDR2 YFSETQ. The CDR3 has 15 amino acids. The CDR3 spells CASSWTETNYNEHFF. As DNA, the CDR3 is TGCGCCAGCAGCTGGACAGAGACGAATTACAATGAGCATTTCTTC. Drawing the rest from reference TRBV5-1 and TRBJ2-1, the complete variable domain is KAGVTQTPRYLIKTRGQQVTLSCSPISGHRSVSWYQQTPGQGLQFLFEYFSETQRNKGNFPGRFSGRQFSNSRSEMNVSTLELGDSALYLCASSWTETNYNEHFFGPGTRLTVL.

This rearrangement joins TRBV7-9 to TRBJ2-1, with 8 bases identical to TRBD2. The CDR3 covers 16 residues. The junction had 5 bases not matched to a gene; V was cut back by 3 bases and J by 1 base. Germline CDR1 and CDR2: SEHNR and FQNEAQ (reference sequence). The CDR3 sequence: CASSFRAGVSYNEQFF. CDR3 DNA sequence: TGTGCCAGCAGCTTTCGAGCGGGAGTATCCTACAATGAGCAGTTCTTC.

There are a few counts of this clonotype. The rearrangement uses TRBV5-1 and TRBJ2-7; 8 bases fit TRBD1. Germline loops: CDR1 SGHRS, CDR2 YFSETQ. With 4 bases clipped from V and 7 bases from J, the junction kept 19 bases outside the gene matches. This CDR3 is 17 amino acids long. The CDR3 here is CASSIIPTDRDIREQYF. The DNA of the CDR3 is TGCGCCAGCAGCATCATACCCACGGACAGGGATATCAGAGAGCAGTACTTC.

This clonotype was counted at least ten times. The genes are TRBV19 and TRBJ1-1; 7 bases align to TRBD1. V shed 7 bases and J 0 bases; nucleotides not matched to a gene: 5. The CDR3 has 14 residues. Looked up from germline, CDR1 is LNHDA and CDR2 is SQIVND (reference sequence). The CDR3 DNA is TGTGCCAGTACCAGACAGGGAATGAACACTGAAGCTTTCTTT. Residues: CASTRQGMNTEAFF.

This chain connects TRBV29-1 to TRBJ1-2; 7 bases match TRBD1. The J segment lost 2 bases and the V segment lost 7 bases, leaving 4 bases of the junction unmatched. The CDR3 extends over 12 amino acids. Germline loops: CDR1 SQVTM, CDR2 ANQGSEA. The CDR3 sequence: CSAPTGNYGYTF. The CDR3 nucleotides read TGCAGCGCCCCGACAGGGAACTATGGCTACACCTTC.

This clonotype appeared a few times. The chain carries TRBV9 and TRBJ1-6; weak D call: TRBD1 (6 bases). This CDR3 contains 18 residues. The germline V gene encodes CDR1 SGDLS and CDR2 YYNGEE. Trimming cost V 0 bases and J 6 bases, with 19 bases left between them. CDR3 residues: CASSVDPLGQIGNSPLHF. In nucleotides, the CDR3 is TGTGCCAGCAGCGTAGATCCACTCGGACAGATCGGTAATTCACCCCTCCACTTT. The variable domain in full, completed from reference TRBV9 and TRBJ1-6, reads DSGVTQTPKHLITATGQRVTLRCSPRSGDLSVYWYQQSLDQGLQFLIQYYNGEERAKGNILERFSAQQFPDLHSELNLSSLELGDSALYFCASSVDPLGQIGNSPLHFGNGTRLTVT.

Comments on this clonotype: One junction end disagrees with the germline gene, perhaps due to a read error. This chain connects TRBV6-4 to TRBJ1-1; 7 bases are shared with TRBD1. CDR1 is MRHNA and CDR2 is SNTAGT in the germline V gene. There are 13 residues in the CDR3. The CDR3 region is CAISDEEGADAFF. Here the CDR3 DNA reads TGTGCCATCAGTGACGAGGAGGGGGCCGATGCTTTCTTT.

Points on this clonotype: A read error may be the cause here, since a much bigger clone is one base away. The rearrangement joins TRBV10-3 to TRBJ2-1; 9 bases line up with TRBD1. Germline trimming cut 11 bases from V and 7 bases from J; bases unmatched to any gene: 6. This CDR3 is 12 amino acids long. Germline CDR1 is ENHRY and CDR2 is SYGVKD. For the CDR3, the DNA is TGTGCCGTCCGACAGGGGGAAAATGAGCAGTTCTTC. Amino acid sequence: CAVRQGENEQFF.

The rearrangement uses TRBV5-1 and TRBJ2-1; D uncertain. This CDR3 comprises 16 residues. Trimming pared 4 bases from V and 5 bases from J, leaving 19 bases between. Germline V gene data show CDR1 as SGHRS and CDR2 as YFSETQ. Written as DNA, the CDR3 is TGCGCCAGCAGCCGAGTCTCCGGGTTATCCCACAATGAGCAGTTCTTC. Amino acid sequence: CASSRVSGLSHNEQFF.

This clonotype came up a few times. The chain links TRBV27 to TRBJ1-4, with 7 nucleotides matching TRBD1. Germline CDR1 reads MNHEY; CDR2 reads SMNVEV (reference sequence). V was clipped by 0 bases and J by 8 bases; unmatched bases: 9. The CDR3 runs 16 residues. CDR3 loop: CASSLSRARGEEKLFF. The CDR3, as DNA: TGTGCCAGCAGTTTATCGCGCGCCAGGGGGGAGGAAAAACTGTTTTTT.

The gene calls are TRBV27 and TRBJ2-7; D may match TRBD1 or TRBD2 (5 bases each). V was clipped by 0 bases and J by 5 bases, with 14 bases between them. The CDR3 extends over 15 amino acids. The V gene's germline CDR1 is MNHEY and CDR2 SMNVEV (reference sequence). DNA of the CDR3: TGTGCCAGCAGTTTATCTCGGGACCCGAGGCACGAGCAGTACTTC. Translating gives CASSLSRDPRHEQYF.

This clonotype was counted at least ten times. V is TRBV4-3 and J is TRBJ2-7; D not certain. Germline loops: CDR1 LGHNA, CDR2 YSLEER. The CDR3 extends over 14 amino acids. V gave up 0 bases and J gave up 6 bases, with 12 bases separating them. CDR3 coding DNA: TGCGCCAGCAGCCAAGACTCCGAAGGGCGCGAGCAGTACTTC. Amino acids: CASSQDSEGREQYF.

The J gene is TRBJ2-3, the V gene TRBV20-1, with D tentatively TRBD1 (5 bases). This CDR3 comprises 13 residues. Germline V CDR1 and CDR2: DFQATT, SNEGSKA (reference sequence). Trimming shortened V by 6 bases and J by 5 bases, and 15 bases separated the two germline ends. The CDR3 DNA sequence: TGCAGTGCAGCCCCCCAGGGTCGAGATACGCAGTATTTT. Its translation is CSAAPQGRDTQYF.

The chain carries TRBV10-3 and TRBJ2-7; D gene ambiguous. The CDR3 covers 13 residues. Germline CDR1 reads ENHRY; CDR2 reads SYGVKD. Trimming cost V 0 bases and J 2 bases, with 5 bases left between them. CDR3 in amino acids: CAISESPAYEQYF. CDR3 bases: TGTGCCATCAGTGAGTCTCCGGCCTACGAGCAGTACTTC.

In this sample, this clonotype turned up a few times. The chain employs TRBV6-2 or TRBV6-3 and TRBJ2-3; 8 bases agree with TRBD2. Germline values: CDR1 MNHEY, CDR2 SVGEGT. This CDR3 is 14 amino acids long. V lost 8 bases, J lost 8 bases, and 12 bases stayed unmatched. The CDR3 bases are TGTGCCAGCCCTCTCCGGGGGGGCTTCGTTACGCAGTATTTT. It yields the protein CASPLRGGFVTQYF.

This clonotype has a handful of counts. The genes are TRBV30 and TRBJ2-5; D is possibly TRBD1 (6 bases). Trimming removed 4 bases at V and 2 bases at J, with 14 bases between. Germline V lookup: CDR1 GTSNPN, CDR2 SVGIG (reference sequence). There are 14 residues in the CDR3. The CDR3 DNA reads TGTGCCTGGACCCGGTGGGGGCTGCAAGAGACCCAGTACTTC. Its translation: CAWTRWGLQETQYF.

The CDR3 bases are TGCAGCGTCCCAAGATACCGCCAAGAGACCCAGTACTTC. It encodes CSVPRYRQETQYF. V and J are TRBV29-1 and TRBJ2-5; no definite D call. Looked up from germline, CDR1 is SQVTM and CDR2 is ANQGSEA. This CDR3 comprises 13 residues. V was trimmed by 6 bases and J by 1 base, leaving 12 bases between them.

A remark on this clonotype: Its ends do not fully match the called genes, so a read error is possible. The V and J genes are TRBV5-5 and TRBJ2-3; no definite D call. The CDR3 extends over 14 amino acids. Germline loops: CDR1 SGHKS, CDR2 YYEKEE (reference sequence). The chain's CDR3 is CTSSPRAITDTQYF. The CDR3 DNA reads TGTACCAGCAGCCCCCGAGCGATCACAGATACGCAGTATTTT.

The chain couples TRBV6-5 to TRBJ2-7, with 10 bases that match TRBD2. CDR3 length: 13 amino acids. The junction had 4 bases not matched to a gene; V was cut back by 6 bases and J by 5 bases. Germline V gene data show CDR1 as MNHEY and CDR2 as SVGAGI. The CDR3 reads CASSSTSGNEQYF. The CDR3, as DNA: TGTGCCAGCAGCTCCACTAGCGGGAACGAGCAGTACTTC.

This clonotype has more than one count but fewer than ten. The chain combines TRBV20-1 with TRBJ1-5; 9 bases are shared with TRBD1. V shed 2 bases and J 7 bases; nucleotides not matched to a gene: 9. This CDR3 region has 15 residues. Germline CDR1 is DFQATT and CDR2 is SNEGSKA (reference sequence). This CDR3 is CSARLGTGNGQPQHF. CDR3 nucleotide sequence: TGCAGTGCTAGACTGGGGACAGGGAATGGGCAGCCCCAGCATTTT.

The V and J genes are TRBV27 and TRBJ1-4; D gene ambiguous. The CDR3 consists of 14 residues. V was trimmed by 1 base and J by 0 bases, leaving 3 bases between them. The V gene's germline CDR1 is MNHEY and CDR2 SMNVEV (reference sequence). As DNA, the CDR3 is TGTGCCAGCAGTTTATGGCCAACTAATGAAAAACTGTTTTTT. It encodes CASSLWPTNEKLFF.

This clonotype was counted only a few times. The chain uses TRBV20-1 and TRBJ1-1, with 9 bases matching TRBD1. In germline, CDR1 is DFQATT, CDR2 SNEGSKA (reference sequence). V was clipped by 0 bases and J by 5 bases; unmatched bases: 19. The CDR3 consists of 19 residues. The CDR3 here is CSARDPGQGSAGGLTEAFF. CDR3 nucleotide sequence: TGCAGTGCTAGAGATCCGGGACAGGGATCTGCAGGAGGTTTGACTGAAGCTTTCTTT.

The rearrangement joins TRBV3-1 to TRBJ2-7; D gene uncertain. The V end lost 3 bases, the J end lost 6 bases, and 9 bases lay between the germline ends. In germline, CDR1 is LGHDT, CDR2 YNNKEL (reference sequence). The CDR3 contains 12 residues. The chain's CDR3 is CASSHRIGEQYF. The CDR3 DNA follows: TGTGCCAGCAGCCATCGTATAGGCGAGCAGTACTTC.

The chain carries TRBV3-1 and TRBJ1-2, with D possibly being TRBD1 (5 bases). Germline lookup yields CDR1 LGHDT and CDR2 YNNKEL (reference sequence). The CDR3 has 15 residues. Between the trimmed V and J ends, which lost 0 bases and 7 bases, there was a span of 15 bases. The CDR3 coding sequence is TGTGCCAGCAGCCAAGAGGCAGGGTCGTTGCTTGGCTACACCTTC. Protein: CASSQEAGSLLGYTF. The variable domain in full, with the rest retrieved from reference TRBV3-1 and TRBJ1-2, is DTAVSQTPKYLVTQMGNDKSIKCEQNLGHDTMYWYKQDSKKFLKIMFSYNNKELIINETVPNRFSPKSPDKAHLNLHINSLELGDSAVYFCASSQEAGSLLGYTFGSGTRLTVV.